A single TCR beta chain is shown here with its context. The entry originates in a study of human T cells and chemical hapten exposure. Across the study: There were per-sample TCR yield variations, arising mainly from small pooled library volume differences.

One entry per CDR3 protein results from TCRdb running MiXCR on the RACE reads. This sample yields 370,000 or so distinct CDR3 sequences, of which about 4.4% are seen a single time; under 3% belongs to the top ten. Specified time point: patch test 1, 2 weeks after DPC sensitization. The treatment: therapeutic diphenylcyclopropenone sensitization with weekly scalp DPC. This clonotype originated in a woman between 45 and 65 years old with alopecia areata. Some clones in this sample may be carry-over from other donors' samples. The starting material was whole blood, obtained in connection with sensitization to the hapten diphenylcyclopropenone (DPC).

The CDR3 loop is CASSPTGLFNQPQHF. Written as DNA, the CDR3 is TGTGCCAGCAGTCCTACGGGCCTCTTTAATCAGCCCCAGCATTTT. V usage is TRBV12-3 or TRBV12-4 and J usage is TRBJ1-5; D gene uncertain. The CDR3 contains 15 residues. V shed 5 bases and J shed 4 bases, with 15 bases lying between them.